The 18 T cell receptor beta chains reported below all come from one sample, sequenced in a study of T cell responses to AZD1222 COVID-19 vaccine. Repertoires were generated with immunoSEQ multiplex PCR, while TCRdb's copy carries only in-frame clones and drops some. The sample shows some 130,000 clones, 90% to 95% of them seen only once. The sample in question was peripheral blood, obtained on day 0 of AZD1222 vaccination. These receptors all come from an adult in good health.

The chain carries TRBV6-5 and TRBJ1-5; D gene unclear. The germline V gene encodes CDR1 MNHEY and CDR2 SVGAGI. This CDR3 comprises 14 residues. The V end was cut by 0 bases, the J end by 4 bases, with 7 bases between. CDR3 in amino acids: CASSYSIVNQPQHF. CDR3 DNA: TGTGCCAGCAGTTACTCGATCGTTAATCAGCCCCAGCATTTT.

This clone came up once. At one boundary the junction diverges from the germline segment, which might be a read error. The chain carries TRBV6-2 or TRBV6-3 and TRBJ1-3; D ambiguous. Germline CDR1 MNHEY, CDR2 SVGEGT. CDR3 length: 19 residues. The CDR3 loop reads CASSYSLRQVLRSGNTIYF. CDR3 in DNA: TGTGCCAGCAGCTACTCCCTAAGACAAGTCCTTCGCTCTGGAAACACCATATATTTT.

CDR3 in amino acids: CASSLMSRDEQFF. In nucleotides, the CDR3 is TGTGCCAGCAGTTTAATGAGCAGGGATGAGCAGTTCTTC. The chain has TRBV28 and TRBJ2-1; tentative D call: TRBD1 (5 bases). The V gene lost 2 bases and the J gene lost 8 bases, with 10 bases spanning the gap. The CDR3 totals 13 residues. Germline V CDR1 and CDR2: MDHEN, SYDVKM.

This rearrangement joins TRBV3-1 (or the pseudogene TRBV3-2) to TRBJ2-7; no firm D call. V lost 1 base and J lost 0, with 4 bases in between. There are 13 residues in the CDR3. CDR1 and CDR2 from the germline V gene are LGHDT and YNNKEL (reference sequence). The CDR3 nucleotides read TGTGCCAGCAGCCAAGTCCGCTCCTACGAGCAGTACTTC. This encodes CASSQVRSYEQYF.

V is TRBV28 and J is TRBJ2-7, with unresolved D. V lost 2 bases and J lost 4, with 9 bases in between. Germline values: CDR1 MDHEN, CDR2 SYDVKM. This CDR3 spans 13 amino acids. The CDR3 is CASSLKDGYEQYF. The CDR3 nucleotides are TGTGCCAGCAGTTTAAAGGACGGATACGAGCAGTACTTC.

The chain joins TRBV6-2 or TRBV6-3 to TRBJ1-1; TRBD1 aligns across 10 bases. Per germline, CDR1 MNHEY and CDR2 SVGEGT. Trimming took 5 bases from V and 11 from J; bases not matched to a gene: 11. There are 14 residues in the CDR3. The CDR3 loop is CASSRQGAAVGAFF. The CDR3 nucleotides read TGTGCCAGCAGTCGACAGGGGGCAGCGGTGGGTGCTTTCTTT.

This chain links TRBV7-9 with TRBJ1-2, with TRBD1 identical over 8 bases. After removal of 5 bases from V and 1 base from J, the junction contained 6 bases not matched to a gene. This CDR3 spans 15 amino acids. Germline CDR1 reads SEHNR; CDR2 reads FQNEAQ (reference sequence). CDR3 bases: TGTGCCAGCAGCGTAGGACAGGGCCATAACTATGGCTACACCTTC. Translated: CASSVGQGHNYGYTF.

This clone was recorded only once. V and J are TRBV6-2 or TRBV6-3 and TRBJ1-6; D ambiguous. V was trimmed by 2 bases and J by 9 bases, leaving 11 bases between them. This CDR3 spans 14 amino acids. Germline V gives CDR1 MNHEY, CDR2 SVGEGT. For the CDR3, the DNA is TGTGCCAGCAGTTACGCGGTGAGGAGTTCACCCCTCCACTTT. Translation: CASSYAVRSSPLHF.

The chain couples TRBV3-1 (or the pseudogene TRBV3-2) to TRBJ1-3; tentatively, D is TRBD1 (5 bases). V lost 6 bases and J lost 8, with 14 bases in between. The CDR3 has 13 residues. Germline CDR1 and CDR2: LGHDT and YNNKEL (reference sequence). The CDR3 here is CASSPTWGDTIYF. The CDR3 bases are TGTGCCAGCAGTCCAACCTGGGGGGACACCATATATTTT.

This sequence joins TRBV6-5 and TRBJ2-7, with D tentatively TRBD1 (5 bases). Trimming pared 2 bases from V and 6 bases from J, leaving 11 bases between. The CDR3 is 13 residues long. Germline CDR1 is MNHEY and CDR2 is SVGAGI. The CDR3 loop is CASSYVRATEQYF. The DNA of the CDR3 is TGTGCCAGCAGTTACGTCAGGGCCACCGAGCAGTACTTC.

The chain has TRBV23-1 and TRBJ1-1; D is unclear. TRBV23-1 is an open reading frame whose function is uncertain. CDR3 size: 15 residues. V gave up 0 bases and J gave up 4 bases, with 12 bases separating them. CDR3 protein: CASSQSKGRSTEAFF. In DNA form, the CDR3 reads TGCGCCAGCAGTCAATCCAAGGGAAGGAGCACTGAAGCTTTCTTT.

The V gene is TRBV21-1, the J gene TRBJ2-3; TRBD2 is the table's D call, not checked against the DNA. TRBV21-1 is termed a pseudogene. CDR3 size: 17 residues. The CDR3 bases are TGTGCCAGCAGCAAAGGCACTAGCGGGAGTATTGCAGATACGCAGTATTTT. Translated, it gives CASSKGTSGSIADTQYF.

In nucleotides, the CDR3 is TGTGCCAGCAGCCCCTCCCTACAGGGTACTTCTACCTACGAGCAGTACTTC. Residues: CASSPSLQGTSTYEQYF. V is TRBV9 and J is TRBJ2-7; tentatively, D is TRBD1 (6 bases). The CDR3 loop spans 17 amino acids. V was pared by 4 bases and J by 2 bases, with 22 bases between. Germline CDR1 SGDLS, CDR2 YYNGEE.

The V call is TRBV3-1 (or the pseudogene TRBV3-2), the J call TRBJ2-5; no firm D call. Between the trimmed V and J ends, which lost 0 bases and 5 bases, there was a span of 7 bases. Germline values: CDR1 LGHDT, CDR2 YNNKEL (reference sequence). The CDR3 covers 13 residues. CDR3 bases: TGTGCCAGCAGCCAAGATTCTGGTGAGACCCAGTACTTC. The encoded protein is CASSQDSGETQYF.

The chain recombines TRBV6-5 with TRBJ1-2, with TRBD1 matching over 7 bases. V was pared by 2 bases and J by 3 bases, with 6 bases of the junction left unmatched. Germline values: CDR1 MNHEY, CDR2 SVGAGI. The CDR3 length is 15 residues. The CDR3: CASSYIETGDYGYTF. DNA for the CDR3: TGTGCCAGCAGTTACATCGAAACAGGGGACTATGGCTACACCTTC.

The V and J genes are TRBV9 and TRBJ2-7; 8 positions agree with TRBD2. V gave up 2 bases and J gave up 3 bases; unmatched junction bases: 4. This CDR3 is built from 14 residues. Germline values: CDR1 SGDLS, CDR2 YYNGEE. CDR3 DNA: TGTGCCAGCAGCGTCCATAGCGGGGTCTACGAGCAGTACTTC. This encodes CASSVHSGVYEQYF.

J is TRBJ2-1 and V is TRBV7-9; perhaps TRBD2 as D (5 bases). The V end was cut by 5 bases, the J end by 10 bases, with 12 bases between. The CDR3 is made up of 12 amino acids. Germline loops: CDR1 SEHNR, CDR2 FQNEAQ (reference sequence). CDR3 coding DNA: TGTGCCAGCAGCCAGGACTCGGGGGAGCAGTTCTTC. Its protein is CASSQDSGEQFF.

The chain employs TRBV18 and TRBJ2-3; D ambiguous. Per the germline V gene, CDR1 is KGHSH and CDR2 is LQKENI. V was clipped by 3 bases and J by 6 bases, with 1 base between them. This CDR3 contains 10 residues. The CDR3 reads CASSPDTQYF. CDR3 DNA: TGTGCCAGCTCACCCGATACGCAGTATTTT.